What follows are 30 T cell receptor beta chains derived from one specimen sequenced in a study of CD8 T cells in Susac syndrome. Reverse transcription used roughly 0.45 to 1 ug RNA and random hexamers. A single record per CDR3 protein comes from TCRdb applying MiXCR to the immunoSEQ multiplex PCR reads. The table includes about 400,000 distinct CDR3 sequences, approximately 85% detected once. The sequenced sample consisted of CD8+ T cells from PBMCs. Source of these receptors: a human donor with multiple sclerosis.

V is TRBV5-1 and J is TRBJ2-7; 7 bases fit TRBD1. The V segment lost 4 bases and the J segment 6 bases; nucleotides outside the gene matches: 7. The CDR3 sequence is 13 residues long. Germline assignment: CDR1 SGHRS and CDR2 YFSETQ. The chain's CDR3 is CASSLGRTGEQYF. CDR3 nucleotide sequence: TGCGCCAGCAGCCTTGGACGGACAGGCGAGCAGTACTTC.

This sequence joins TRBV28 and TRBJ2-7; D unresolved. Germline V gives CDR1 MDHEN, CDR2 SYDVKM. The V gene lost 2 bases and the J gene lost 5 bases, with 19 bases spanning the gap. This CDR3 contains 16 residues. CDR3 amino acids: CASSLNEASLHNEQYF. For the CDR3, the DNA is TGTGCCAGCAGTTTAAACGAGGCGTCATTACACAACGAGCAGTACTTC.

V usage is TRBV30 and J usage is TRBJ2-1, with a possible D match to TRBD1 (6 bases). Per the germline V gene, CDR1 is GTSNPN and CDR2 is SVGIG (reference sequence). Trimming pared 1 base from V and 9 bases from J, leaving 10 bases between. The CDR3 totals 12 residues. The CDR3 reads CAWSEGDGEQFF. The CDR3 nucleotides are TGTGCCTGGAGTGAGGGGGACGGTGAGCAGTTCTTC.

This chain uses TRBV20-1 with TRBJ1-2, with TRBD1 identical over 8 bases. With V trimmed by 6 bases and J by 6 bases, 15 bases remained unmatched. The CDR3 loop spans 15 amino acids. From germline, CDR1 is DFQATT and CDR2 SNEGSKA (reference sequence). The CDR3 is CSASEKLRGPDGYTF. The DNA of the CDR3 is TGCAGTGCCAGTGAAAAACTCAGGGGGCCGGATGGCTACACCTTC.

The rearrangement joins TRBV30 to TRBJ2-1; the D gene is possibly TRBD1 (6 bases). Germline V gene sequence: CDR1 GTSNPN, CDR2 SVGIG (reference sequence). This CDR3 has 14 residues. Between the trimmed V and J ends, which lost 2 bases and 8 bases, there was a span of 16 bases. CDR3: CAWSPPWAGDEQFF. For the CDR3, the DNA is TGTGCCTGGAGTCCTCCCTGGGCAGGGGATGAGCAGTTCTTC.

The genes are TRBV10-3 and TRBJ1-4, with 7 bases fitting TRBD1. Germline V gene data show CDR1 as ENHRY and CDR2 as SYGVKD. J lost 4 bases, V lost 5 bases, and 7 bases had no gene match. This CDR3 contains 15 residues. CDR3 DNA sequence: TGTGCCATCAGTAAGACCGGGACAGATAATGAAAAACTGTTTTTT. The encoded protein is CAISKTGTDNEKLFF.

The chain couples TRBV7-9 to TRBJ2-1; D is perhaps TRBD1 (5 bases). CDR1 SEHNR and CDR2 FQNEAQ come from the germline V gene (reference sequence). This CDR3 is 14 amino acids long. The V and J ends lost 4 bases and 4 bases respectively, with 11 bases between them. CDR3 sequence (DNA): TGTGCCAGCAGCTCTTCGACAGAATACAATGAGCAGTTCTTC. Translated: CASSSSTEYNEQFF.

The rearrangement joins TRBV20-1 to TRBJ1-3, with TRBD1 matching over 7 bases. This CDR3 region has 15 residues. The ends lost 6 bases at V and 4 bases at J; junction bases unmatched: 12. In germline, CDR1 is DFQATT, CDR2 SNEGSKA (reference sequence). CDR3 loop: CSAVSTGAGGNTIYF. CDR3 sequence (DNA): TGCAGTGCCGTTTCCACAGGGGCGGGAGGAAACACCATATATTTT.

The chain recombines TRBV5-6 with TRBJ2-4; TRBD2 agrees at 10 bases. In germline, CDR1 is SGHDT, CDR2 YYEEEE. The CDR3 length is 15 residues. The V and J ends lost 5 bases and 1 base, in that order; junction bases with no gene match: 3. The CDR3 protein is CASSGLAAAKNIQYF. CDR3 bases: TGTGCCAGCAGTGGACTAGCGGCCGCCAAAAACATTCAGTACTTC.

This clonotype was picked up a small number of times. The V call is TRBV28, the J call TRBJ2-7; no definite D call. Germline CDR1 is MDHEN and CDR2 is SYDVKM. V lost 5 bases, J lost 1 base, and 15 bases lay in between. CDR3 length: 15 amino acids. The CDR3 nucleotides read TGTGCCAGCAGTCCCCGACTGGGCCCATCCTACGAGCAGTACTTC. Protein sequence: CASSPRLGPSYEQYF.

This clonotype was recorded only once. The chain recombines TRBV3-1 with TRBJ1-2; no reliable D call. The CDR3 sequence is 14 residues long. Trimming removed 0 bases from V and 6 bases from J, with 11 bases in between. CDR1 and CDR2 (germline): LGHDT, YNNKEL (reference sequence). The CDR3 DNA sequence: TGTGCCAGCAGCCAAGACCCGGGAGTGAATGGCTACACCTTC. Its translation is CASSQDPGVNGYTF.

The gene calls are TRBV5-1 and TRBJ2-2; D ambiguous. The CDR3 length is 13 residues. Germline CDR1 and CDR2: SGHRS and YFSETQ. Trimming shortened V by 1 base and J by 8 bases, and 9 bases separated the two germline ends. DNA of the CDR3: TGCGCCAGCAGCTTGACCGCAGGAGGGGAGCTGTTTTTT. This sequence encodes CASSLTAGGELFF.

This sequence joins TRBV12-3 or TRBV12-4 and TRBJ1-3, with D possibly TRBD1 on 5 matching bases. The CDR3 consists of 14 residues. V was shortened by 3 bases and J by 2 bases, with 8 bases between the two germline ends. The CDR3, as DNA: TGTGCCAGCAGTTTCTGGGGCCCTGGAAACACCATATATTTT. It yields the protein CASSFWGPGNTIYF.

This clonotype was seen more than once but under ten times. A read error may account for a junction end that differs from germline. The CDR3: CASSFQGYEQYF. CDR3 nucleotide sequence: TGCGCCAGCAGCTTTCAGGGTTACGAGCAGTACTTC. This chain uses TRBV7-9 with TRBJ2-7; D perhaps matches TRBD1 (5 bases). The CDR3 is 12 amino acids. The germline gives CDR1 SEHNR, CDR2 FQNEAQ (reference sequence).

The CDR3 nucleotides are TGTGCCAGCAGCCTAGGGACTCAGCCTCTAGATACGCAGTATTTT. Encoded protein: CASSLGTQPLDTQYF. This chain links TRBV7-2 with TRBJ2-3, with D maybe TRBD2 (6 bases). Germline CDR1 reads SGHTA; CDR2 reads FQGNSA. The CDR3 runs to 15 residues. The V end was cut by 5 bases, the J end by 5 bases, with 17 bases between.

This clonotype has just a few counts. The chain uses TRBV13 and TRBJ1-4; maybe TRBD1 (6 bases). Germline V lookup: CDR1 PRHDT, CDR2 FYEKMQ (reference sequence). The CDR3 sequence is 19 residues long. The ends were cut back, 4 bases at V and 3 bases at J, with 24 bases in the middle. The CDR3 spells CASSWDGDKGEGPNEKLFF. In DNA form, the CDR3 reads TGTGCCAGCAGCTGGGATGGGGACAAAGGGGAGGGACCTAATGAAAAACTGTTTTTT.

The CDR3 region is CASGFSHPGLNLYEQYF. CDR3 sequence (DNA): TGTGCTAGTGGTTTCTCTCACCCGGGACTGAACCTCTACGAGCAGTACTTC. The rearrangement links TRBV12-5 to TRBJ2-7; a possible D gene is TRBD2 (6 bases). The germline gives CDR1 LGHNT, CDR2 FRNRAP. The CDR3 has 17 residues. V was trimmed by 3 bases and J by 3 bases, leaving 21 bases between them. Based on the CDR3 plus reference TRBV12-5 and TRBJ2-7, the full variable domain is DARVTQTPRHKVTEMGQEVTMRCQPILGHNTVFWYRQTMMQGLELLAYFRNRAPLDDSGMPKDRFSAEMPDATLATLKIQPSEPRDSAVYFCASGFSHPGLNLYEQYFGPGTRLTVT.

The chain employs TRBV18 and TRBJ1-1; D may be TRBD1 (6 bases). The length of the CDR3 is 15 residues. Deletions cut 3 bases from V and 1 base from J, with 12 bases between. CDR1 and CDR2 from the germline V gene are KGHSH and LQKENI. The CDR3 nucleotides are TGTGCCAGCTCACCCCAGGACAGTTCGAACACTGAAGCTTTCTTT. This codes for CASSPQDSSNTEAFF.

The gene calls are TRBV3-1 and TRBJ2-3; D tentatively fits TRBD1 or TRBD2 (5 bases each). The CDR3 spans 15 residues. V was cut by 4 bases and J by 6 bases, with 17 bases left in between. Germline V CDR1 and CDR2: LGHDT, YNNKEL (reference sequence). The CDR3: CASSPHGALSDTQYF. The CDR3 DNA reads as TGTGCCAGCAGCCCCCACGGGGCCCTTTCGGATACGCAGTATTTT.

The chain recombines TRBV18 with TRBJ1-1; D call uncertain. V was pared by 3 bases and J by 0 bases, with 11 bases between. The CDR3 is 15 residues long. Germline V gene sequence: CDR1 KGHSH, CDR2 LQKENI. The CDR3 coding sequence is TGTGCCAGCTCACCCGCCGGAGGCTTGAACACTGAAGCTTTCTTT. Translating gives CASSPAGGLNTEAFF.

The chain recombines TRBV25-1 with TRBJ2-2, with unresolved D. CDR1 is MGHDK and CDR2 is SYGVNS in the germline V gene. The length of the CDR3 is 11 residues. V shed 2 bases and J shed 8 bases, with 3 bases lying between them. CDR3 loop: CASSEPGELFF. CDR3 DNA sequence: TGTGCCAGCAGTGAACCGGGGGAGCTGTTTTTT.

The chain has TRBV29-1 and TRBJ1-1; D remains unclear. Looked up from germline, CDR1 is SQVTM and CDR2 is ANQGSEA. Trimming stripped 0 bases from V and 9 bases from J, with 8 bases between. The CDR3 is 11 residues long. The DNA for the CDR3 is TGCAGCGTTGAAGAAGTGGGAAAAGCTTTCTTT. This translates into CSVEEVGKAFF.

The chain is built from TRBV4-1 and TRBJ1-1, with 8 bases matching TRBD1. Germline V gene sequence: CDR1 MGHRA, CDR2 YSYEKL. This CDR3 contains 15 residues. With V trimmed by 2 bases and J by 5 bases, 7 bases remained unmatched. CDR3 residues: CASSQIGQGGTEAFF. Written as DNA, the CDR3 is TGCGCCAGCAGCCAAATAGGACAGGGTGGTACTGAAGCTTTCTTT.

This clonotype was picked up a small number of times. This chain uses TRBV28 with TRBJ2-7, with D perhaps matching TRBD1 or TRBD2 (5 bases each). V lost 8 bases, J lost 0 bases, and 20 bases lay in between. Germline CDR1 reads MDHEN; CDR2 reads SYDVKM. The CDR3 totals 16 residues. The CDR3 coding sequence is TGTGCCAGCCGACGTTTGAGGGGCCTCAGCTCCTACGAGCAGTACTTC. Translated: CASRRLRGLSSYEQYF. Filled out from reference TRBV28 and TRBJ2-7, the complete variable domain reads DVKVTQSSRYLVKRTGEKVFLECVQDMDHENMFWYRQDPGLGLRLIYFSYDVKMKEKGDIPEGYSVSREKKERFSLILESASTNQTSMYLCASRRLRGLSSYEQYFGPGTRLTVT.

The chain links TRBV29-1 to TRBJ2-7, with D possibly matching TRBD2 (5 bases). The V gene lost 4 bases and the J gene lost 0 bases, with 16 bases spanning the gap. CDR3 length equals 15 residues. The germline CDR1 and CDR2 sequences are SQVTM and ANQGSEA. The CDR3 protein is CSVVGGVESSYEQYF. CDR3 sequence (DNA): TGCAGCGTTGTAGGAGGCGTCGAGAGCTCCTACGAGCAGTACTTC.

V and J are TRBV7-9 and TRBJ2-1; D is undetermined. Deletions cut 3 bases from V and 0 bases from J, with 9 bases between. The CDR3 runs to 15 residues. Germline V gene data show CDR1 as SEHNR and CDR2 as FQNEAQ (reference sequence). CDR3: CASSFRAASYNEQFF. The DNA of the CDR3 is TGTGCCAGCAGCTTTAGGGCGGCCTCCTACAATGAGCAGTTCTTC.

V usage is TRBV5-1 and J usage is TRBJ2-1; 11 bases are a match to TRBD2. CDR1 is SGHRS, CDR2 YFSETQ, per germline. This CDR3 is built from 17 residues. After removal of 0 bases from V and 4 bases from J, the junction contained 6 bases not matched to a gene. CDR3 sequence: CASSLATSGGPYNEQFF. CDR3 nucleotide sequence: TGCGCCAGCAGCTTGGCCACTAGCGGGGGACCATACAATGAGCAGTTCTTC. Supplemented by reference TRBV5-1 and TRBJ2-1, the full variable domain reads KAGVTQTPRYLIKTRGQQVTLSCSPISGHRSVSWYQQTPGQGLQFLFEYFSETQRNKGNFPGRFSGRQFSNSRSEMNVSTLELGDSALYLCASSLATSGGPYNEQFFGPGTRLTVL.

The rearrangement links TRBV6-1 to TRBJ1-2, with 9 bases aligning to TRBD1. The CDR3 is 13 residues long. Looked up from germline, CDR1 is MNHNS and CDR2 is SASEGT. V shed 8 bases and J 4 bases; nucleotides not matched to a gene: 5. The CDR3 DNA reads as TGTGCCAGCGTCGGGACAGGGTTCTATGGCTACACCTTC. This translates into CASVGTGFYGYTF.

The V call is TRBV6-5, the J call TRBJ2-3, with 8 bases that match TRBD1. From germline, CDR1 is MNHEY and CDR2 SVGAGI. This CDR3 is built from 15 residues. Trimming removed 4 bases from V and 5 bases from J; junction bases left unmatched: 8. The CDR3 spells CASSSTYTGGDTQYF. In DNA form, the CDR3 reads TGTGCCAGCAGTTCCACCTATACAGGGGGAGATACGCAGTATTTT.

This clonotype was counted only a few times. This rearrangement joins TRBV4-1 to TRBJ1-1; weak D call: TRBD1 (5 bases). The germline gives CDR1 MGHRA, CDR2 YSYEKL. There are 13 residues in the CDR3. V was pared by 4 bases and J by 4 bases, with 10 bases between. CDR3 DNA sequence: TGCGCCAGCAGCCGGGGACGGTTCACTGAAGCTTTCTTT. This sequence encodes CASSRGRFTEAFF.